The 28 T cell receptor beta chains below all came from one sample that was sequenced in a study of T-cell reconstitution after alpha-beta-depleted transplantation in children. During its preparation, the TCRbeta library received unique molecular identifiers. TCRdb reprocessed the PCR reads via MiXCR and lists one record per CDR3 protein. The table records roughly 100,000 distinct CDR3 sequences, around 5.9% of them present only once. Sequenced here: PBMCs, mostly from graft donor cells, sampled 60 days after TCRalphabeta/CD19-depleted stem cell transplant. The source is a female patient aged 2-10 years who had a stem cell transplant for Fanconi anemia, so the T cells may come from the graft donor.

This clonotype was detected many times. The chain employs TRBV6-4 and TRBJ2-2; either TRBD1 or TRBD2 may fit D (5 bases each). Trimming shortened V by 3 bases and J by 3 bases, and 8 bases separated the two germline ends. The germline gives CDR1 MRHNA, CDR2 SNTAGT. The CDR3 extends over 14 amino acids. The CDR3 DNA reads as TGTGCCAGCAGTGAAAAGGGACACACCGGGGAGCTGTTTTTT. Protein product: CASSEKGHTGELFF.

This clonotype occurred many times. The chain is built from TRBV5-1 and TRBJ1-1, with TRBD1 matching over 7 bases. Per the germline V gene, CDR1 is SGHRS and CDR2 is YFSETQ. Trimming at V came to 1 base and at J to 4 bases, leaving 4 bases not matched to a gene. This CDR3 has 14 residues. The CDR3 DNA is TGCGCCAGCAGCTTGAAGACAGGGCTCACTGAAGCTTTCTTT. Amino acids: CASSLKTGLTEAFF.

The CDR3 loop reads CSVEEGGTSSYNEQFF. CDR3 bases: TGCAGCGTTGAAGAAGGGGGGACTAGTTCCTACAATGAGCAGTTCTTC. The V gene is TRBV29-1, the J gene TRBJ2-1, with 8 bases aligning to TRBD2. Trimming at V came to 0 bases and at J to 1 base, leaving 5 bases not matched to a gene. The V gene's germline CDR1 is SQVTM and CDR2 ANQGSEA. The CDR3 runs 16 residues.

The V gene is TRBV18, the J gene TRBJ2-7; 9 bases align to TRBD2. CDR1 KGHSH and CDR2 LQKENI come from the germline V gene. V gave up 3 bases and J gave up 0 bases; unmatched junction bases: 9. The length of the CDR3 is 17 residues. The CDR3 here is CASSPLAGSLFSYEQYF. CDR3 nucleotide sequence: TGTGCCAGCTCACCGCTAGCGGGATCCCTCTTCTCCTACGAGCAGTACTTC.

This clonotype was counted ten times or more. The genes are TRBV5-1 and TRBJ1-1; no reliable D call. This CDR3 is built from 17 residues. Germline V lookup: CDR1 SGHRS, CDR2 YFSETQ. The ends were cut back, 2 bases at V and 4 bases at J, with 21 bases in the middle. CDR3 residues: CASSFMGFQHLSTEAFF. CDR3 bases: TGCGCCAGCAGCTTTATGGGTTTTCAGCATTTAAGCACTGAAGCTTTCTTT.

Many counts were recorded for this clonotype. DNA of the CDR3: TGTGCCAGCAGTGGGGCGGGGTCCTACGAGCAGTACTTC. Translated, it gives CASSGAGSYEQYF. The rearrangement uses TRBV28 and TRBJ2-7, with D perhaps matching TRBD2 (6 bases). V was cut by 5 bases and J by 1 base, with 9 bases left in between. Germline V lookup: CDR1 MDHEN, CDR2 SYDVKM. There are 13 residues in the CDR3.

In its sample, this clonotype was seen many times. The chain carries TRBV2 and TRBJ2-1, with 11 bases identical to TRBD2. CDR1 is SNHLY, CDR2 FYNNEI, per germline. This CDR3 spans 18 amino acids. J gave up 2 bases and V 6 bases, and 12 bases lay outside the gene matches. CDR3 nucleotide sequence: TGTGCCAGCAGAGCCCTTTGGACTAGCGGGCCGACCTACAATGAGCAGTTCTTC. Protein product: CASRALWTSGPTYNEQFF.

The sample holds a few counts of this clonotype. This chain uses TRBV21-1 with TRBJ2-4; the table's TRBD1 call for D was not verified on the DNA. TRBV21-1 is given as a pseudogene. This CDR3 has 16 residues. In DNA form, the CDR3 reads TGTGCCAGCAGCATGTCTGACAGTATGGAAAAAAACATTCAGTACTTC. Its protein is CASSMSDSMEKNIQYF.

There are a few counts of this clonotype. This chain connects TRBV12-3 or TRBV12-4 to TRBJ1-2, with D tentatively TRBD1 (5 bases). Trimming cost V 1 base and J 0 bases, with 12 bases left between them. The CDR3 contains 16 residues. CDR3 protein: CASSLGGDWSNYGYTF. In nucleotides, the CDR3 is TGTGCCAGCAGTTTAGGGGGGGACTGGTCTAACTATGGCTACACCTTC.

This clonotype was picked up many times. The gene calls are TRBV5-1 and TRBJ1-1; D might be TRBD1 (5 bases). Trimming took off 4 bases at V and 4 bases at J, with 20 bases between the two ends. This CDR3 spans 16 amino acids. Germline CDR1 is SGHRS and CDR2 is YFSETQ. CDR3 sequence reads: CASSHRITQGGTEAFF. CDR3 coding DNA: TGCGCCAGCAGCCATCGGATTACTCAGGGCGGCACTGAAGCTTTCTTT.

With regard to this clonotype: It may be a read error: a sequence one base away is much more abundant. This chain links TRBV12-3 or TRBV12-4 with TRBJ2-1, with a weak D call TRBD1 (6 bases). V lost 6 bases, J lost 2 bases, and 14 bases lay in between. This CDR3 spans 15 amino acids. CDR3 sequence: CASSHETGTYNEQFF. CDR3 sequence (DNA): TGTGCCAGCAGCCATGAGACAGGCACCTACAATGAGCAGTTCTTC.

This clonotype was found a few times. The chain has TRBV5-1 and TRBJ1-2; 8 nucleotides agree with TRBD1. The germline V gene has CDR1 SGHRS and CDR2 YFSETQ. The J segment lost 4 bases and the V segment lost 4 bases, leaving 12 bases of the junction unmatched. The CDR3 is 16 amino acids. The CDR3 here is CASSVGAGTGLYGYTF. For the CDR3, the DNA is TGCGCCAGCAGCGTTGGAGCCGGGACAGGCCTCTATGGCTACACCTTC.

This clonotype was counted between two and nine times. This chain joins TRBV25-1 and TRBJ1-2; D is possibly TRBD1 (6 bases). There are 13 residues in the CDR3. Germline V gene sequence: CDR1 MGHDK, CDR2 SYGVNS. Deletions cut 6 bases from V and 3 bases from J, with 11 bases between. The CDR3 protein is CASRVSGDYGYTF. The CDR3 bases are TGTGCCAGCAGGGTATCAGGGGACTATGGCTACACCTTC.

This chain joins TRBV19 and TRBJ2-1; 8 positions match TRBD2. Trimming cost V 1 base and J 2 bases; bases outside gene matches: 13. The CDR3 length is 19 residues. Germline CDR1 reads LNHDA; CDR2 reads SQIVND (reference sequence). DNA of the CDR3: TGTGCCAGTAGTATAGCCCTAAGAAAAGCGGGAGCGACCTACAATGAGCAGTTCTTC. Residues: CASSIALRKAGATYNEQFF.

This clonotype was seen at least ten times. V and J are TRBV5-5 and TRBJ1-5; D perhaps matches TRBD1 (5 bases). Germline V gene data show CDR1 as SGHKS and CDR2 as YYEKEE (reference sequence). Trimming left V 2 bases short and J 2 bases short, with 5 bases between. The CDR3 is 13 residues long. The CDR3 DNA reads TGTGCCAGCAGCTTACAGGGCAATCAGCCCCAGCATTTT. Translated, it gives CASSLQGNQPQHF.

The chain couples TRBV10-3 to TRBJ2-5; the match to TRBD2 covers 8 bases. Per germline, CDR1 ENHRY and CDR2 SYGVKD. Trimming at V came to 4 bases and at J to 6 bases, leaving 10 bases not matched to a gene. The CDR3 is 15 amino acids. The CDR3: CAISVLTGGPQTQYF. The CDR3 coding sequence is TGTGCCATCAGTGTATTGACGGGGGGGCCACAGACCCAGTACTTC.

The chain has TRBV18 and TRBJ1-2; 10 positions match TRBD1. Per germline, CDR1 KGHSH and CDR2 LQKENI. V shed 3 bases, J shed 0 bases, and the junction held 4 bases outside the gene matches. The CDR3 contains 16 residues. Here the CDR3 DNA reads TGTGCCAGCTCACCGGGACAGGGGCCGGCTAACTATGGCTACACCTTC. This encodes CASSPGQGPANYGYTF.

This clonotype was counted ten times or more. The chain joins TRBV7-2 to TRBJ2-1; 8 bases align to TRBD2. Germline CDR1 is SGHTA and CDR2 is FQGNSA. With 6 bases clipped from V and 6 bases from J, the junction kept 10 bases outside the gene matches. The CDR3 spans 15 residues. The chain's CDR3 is CASSSRGGIFNEQFF. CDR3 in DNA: TGTGCCAGCAGTTCCCGGGGGGGCATTTTCAATGAGCAGTTCTTC. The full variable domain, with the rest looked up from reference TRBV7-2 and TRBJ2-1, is GAGVSQSPSNKVTEKGKDVELRCDPISGHTALYWYRQSLGQGLEFLIYFQGNSAPDKSGLPSDRFSAERTGGSVSTLTIQRTQQEDSAVYLCASSSRGGIFNEQFFGPGTRLTVL.

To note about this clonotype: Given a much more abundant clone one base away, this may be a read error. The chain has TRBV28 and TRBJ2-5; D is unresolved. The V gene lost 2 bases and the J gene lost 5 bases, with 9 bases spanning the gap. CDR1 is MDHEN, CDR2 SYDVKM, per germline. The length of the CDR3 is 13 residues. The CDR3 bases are TGTGCCAGCAGTTTAATTGACCGGGAGACCCAGTACTTC. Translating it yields CASSLIDRETQYF.

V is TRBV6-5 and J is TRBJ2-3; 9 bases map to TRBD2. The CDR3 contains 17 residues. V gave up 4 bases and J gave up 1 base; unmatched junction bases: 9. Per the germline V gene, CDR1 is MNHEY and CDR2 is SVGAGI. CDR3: CASSWAVRGGGTDTQYF. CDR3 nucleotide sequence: TGTGCCAGCAGTTGGGCCGTCCGCGGGGGGGGCACAGATACGCAGTATTTT.

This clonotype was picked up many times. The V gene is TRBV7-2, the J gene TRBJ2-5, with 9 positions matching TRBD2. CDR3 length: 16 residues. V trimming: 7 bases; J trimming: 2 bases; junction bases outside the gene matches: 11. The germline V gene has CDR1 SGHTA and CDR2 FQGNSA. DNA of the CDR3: TGTGCCAGCACTAAGAAAGCGGGGGGCATACAAGAGACCCAGTACTTC. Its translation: CASTKKAGGIQETQYF. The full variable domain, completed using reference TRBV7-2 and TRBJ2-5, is GAGVSQSPSNKVTEKGKDVELRCDPISGHTALYWYRQSLGQGLEFLIYFQGNSAPDKSGLPSDRFSAERTGGSVSTLTIQRTQQEDSAVYLCASTKKAGGIQETQYFGPGTRLLVL.

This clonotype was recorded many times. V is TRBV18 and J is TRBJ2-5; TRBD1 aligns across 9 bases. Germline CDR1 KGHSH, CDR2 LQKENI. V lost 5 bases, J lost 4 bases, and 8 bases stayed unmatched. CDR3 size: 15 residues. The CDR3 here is CASSVSDRGSETQYF. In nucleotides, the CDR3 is TGTGCCAGCTCAGTTTCGGACAGGGGATCAGAGACCCAGTACTTC.

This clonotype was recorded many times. The CDR3 sequence: CASSSPVGELFF. In nucleotides, the CDR3 is TGTGCCAGCAGTTCCCCAGTCGGGGAGCTGTTTTTT. This chain connects TRBV6-2 or TRBV6-3 to TRBJ2-2; D is unresolved. The length of the CDR3 is 12 residues. V lost 4 bases and J 7 bases, leaving 7 bases between the germline ends. CDR1 MNHEY and CDR2 SVGEGT come from the germline V gene.

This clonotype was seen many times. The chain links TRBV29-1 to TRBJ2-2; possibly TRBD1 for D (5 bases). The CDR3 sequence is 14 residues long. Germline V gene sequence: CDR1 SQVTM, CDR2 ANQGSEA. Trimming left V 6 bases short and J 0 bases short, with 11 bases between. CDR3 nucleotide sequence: TGCAGCGTGGGAAGACAGACGAACACCGGGGAGCTGTTTTTT. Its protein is CSVGRQTNTGELFF.

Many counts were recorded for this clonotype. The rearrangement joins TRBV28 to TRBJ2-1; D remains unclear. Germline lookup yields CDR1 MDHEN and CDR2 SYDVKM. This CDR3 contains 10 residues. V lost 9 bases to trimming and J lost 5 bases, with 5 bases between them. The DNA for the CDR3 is TGTGCCAGTAAGCACAATGAGCAGTTCTTC. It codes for CASKHNEQFF.

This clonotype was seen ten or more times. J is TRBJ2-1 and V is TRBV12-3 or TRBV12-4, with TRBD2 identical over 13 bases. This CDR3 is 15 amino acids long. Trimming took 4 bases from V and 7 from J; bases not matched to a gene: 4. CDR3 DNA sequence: TGTGCCAGCAGTTCGGGACTAGCGGGAATGAATGAGCAGTTCTTC. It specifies CASSSGLAGMNEQFF.

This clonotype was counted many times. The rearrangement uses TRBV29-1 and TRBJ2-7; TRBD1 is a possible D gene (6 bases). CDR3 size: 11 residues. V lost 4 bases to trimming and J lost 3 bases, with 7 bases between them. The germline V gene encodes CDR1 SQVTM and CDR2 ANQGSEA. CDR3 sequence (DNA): TGCAGCGTTGCGGGACACTACGAGCAGTACTTC. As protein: CSVAGHYEQYF.

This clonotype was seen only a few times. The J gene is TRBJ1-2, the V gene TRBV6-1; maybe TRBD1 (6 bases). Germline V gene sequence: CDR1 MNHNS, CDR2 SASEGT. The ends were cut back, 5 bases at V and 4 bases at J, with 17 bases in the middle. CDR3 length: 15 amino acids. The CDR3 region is CASSPFTVRGYGYTF. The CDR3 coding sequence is TGTGCCAGCAGTCCCTTCACGGTCAGGGGCTATGGCTACACCTTC.